The next 25 T cell receptor beta chains were all read from a single sample in a study of CD8+CD57+ T cells in acquired aplastic anemia. Genomic DNA served as template for TCR beta VDJ and CDR3 profiling. Using its own MiXCR run on the reads, TCRdb lists one record per CDR3 protein. This sample has 450,000 to 600,000 distinct CDR3 sequences, with under 40% found just once. Patients picked for sequencing had shown CD8+CD57+ cell expansion detected by flow cytometry. Material for sequencing was sorted CD4+, CD8+, or CD8+CD57+ T cells (not recorded which) from PBMCs. The source is a human donor with aplastic anemia.

The chain uses TRBV11-1 and TRBJ2-1; 11 bases are a match to TRBD1. The germline gives CDR1 SGHAT, CDR2 FQDESV (reference sequence). The CDR3 covers 16 residues. V shed 5 bases and J 4 bases; nucleotides not matched to a gene: 7. The CDR3 loop is CASSPSGQGGYNEQFF. The CDR3 DNA reads as TGTGCCAGCAGCCCTTCGGGACAGGGGGGATACAATGAGCAGTTCTTC. The entire variable domain, with the rest obtained from reference TRBV11-1 and TRBJ2-1, is as follows: EAEVAQSPRYKITEKSQAVAFWCDPISGHATLYWYRQILGQGPELLVQFQDESVVDDSQLPKDRFSAERLKGVDSTLKIQPAELGDSAMYLCASSPSGQGGYNEQFFGPGTRLTVL.

The chain is built from TRBV11-2 and TRBJ2-3; D is uncertain. CDR3 length: 16 amino acids. The V and J ends lost 3 bases and 0 bases respectively, with 13 bases between them. From germline, CDR1 is SGHAT and CDR2 FQNNGV. The CDR3 bases are TGTGCCAGCAGCTTCTTCCAGGCTGTGAGCACAGATACGCAGTATTTT. Translating it yields CASSFFQAVSTDTQYF.

The sample holds many counts of this clonotype. The chain combines TRBV7-6 with TRBJ1-5; 7 bases line up with TRBD1. Germline-derived CDR1 and CDR2 are SGHVS and FNYEAQ. With V trimmed by 5 bases and J by 5 bases, 9 bases remained unmatched. The CDR3 runs to 15 residues. CDR3 residues: CASSRRTGSYQPQHF. CDR3 DNA: TGTGCCAGCAGCCGACGGACAGGATCTTATCAGCCCCAGCATTTT.

This clonotype has just a few counts. The V gene is TRBV5-5, the J gene TRBJ2-3; no clear D. CDR1 and CDR2 from the germline V gene are SGHKS and YYEKEE (reference sequence). V lost 3 bases to trimming and J lost 0 bases, with 5 bases between them. This CDR3 comprises 13 residues. CDR3 protein: CASSWVSTDTQYF. CDR3 in DNA: TGTGCCAGCAGCTGGGTGAGCACAGATACGCAGTATTTT.

CDR3: CARVSTGGRQPQHF. CDR3 DNA sequence: TGTGCTAGAGTGTCGACAGGGGGTCGTCAGCCCCAGCATTTT. The chain carries TRBV7-8 and TRBJ1-5, with 9 bases that match TRBD1. The CDR3 is made up of 14 amino acids. Germline V CDR1 and CDR2: SGHVS, FQNEAQ.

This clonotype was observed many times. The V call is TRBV2, the J call TRBJ1-1; no reliable D call. CDR1 is SNHLY, CDR2 FYNNEI, per germline. The CDR3 contains 12 residues. The V gene lost 1 base and the J gene lost 3 bases, with 3 bases spanning the gap. The CDR3 bases are TGTGCCAGCAGTGAAGTAGACACTGAAGCTTTCTTT. Its protein product is CASSEVDTEAFF. The full variable domain, in which reference TRBV2 and TRBJ1-1 provide the parts outside the CDR3, is EPEVTQTPSHQVTQMGQEVILRCVPISNHLYFYWYRQILGQKVEFLVSFYNNEISEKSEIFDDQFSVERPDGSNFTLKIRSTKLEDSAMYFCASSEVDTEAFFGQGTRLTVV.

There are many counts of this clonotype. The V call is TRBV7-3, the J call TRBJ2-7; 7 bases align to TRBD1. The CDR3 totals 15 residues. J was trimmed by 0 bases and V by 3 bases; bases with no gene match: 5. Germline V CDR1 and CDR2: SGHTA, FQGTGA. CDR3 in amino acids: CASSLGQPSSYEQYF. CDR3 in DNA: TGTGCCAGCAGCTTGGGACAGCCGAGCTCCTACGAGCAGTACTTC.

J is TRBJ2-5 and V is TRBV20-1, with D possibly matching TRBD2 (6 bases). The CDR3 extends over 13 amino acids. Per germline, CDR1 DFQATT and CDR2 SNEGSKA (reference sequence). The V end lost 6 bases, the J end lost 4 bases, and 15 bases lay between the germline ends. The CDR3 loop reads CSARDGGGETQYF. The CDR3 DNA reads as TGCAGTGCCAGGGACGGGGGAGGAGAGACCCAGTACTTC.

In its sample, this clonotype was seen many times. The CDR3, as DNA: TGTGCCAGCAGGGGACAGGGGGCGATCGAGACCCAGTACTTC. Encoded protein: CASRGQGAIETQYF. The chain has TRBV2 and TRBJ2-5; 12 nucleotides agree with TRBD1. The CDR3 has 14 amino acids. J lost 5 bases, V lost 6 bases, and 4 bases had no gene match. Germline V gene lookup returns CDR1 SNHLY and CDR2 FYNNEI.

This clonotype has more than one count but fewer than ten. This rearrangement joins TRBV5-1 to TRBJ2-2, with TRBD1 matching over 7 bases. Trimming cost V 4 bases and J 4 bases; bases outside gene matches: 10. There are 16 residues in the CDR3. CDR1 is SGHRS, CDR2 YFSETQ, per germline. The DNA of the CDR3 is TGCGCCAGCAGCGTAGTTCAGGGGGTCGGCACCGGGGAGCTGTTTTTT. Amino acids: CASSVVQGVGTGELFF.

The sample holds many counts of this clonotype. This rearrangement joins TRBV20-1 to TRBJ1-6; D is uncertain. V was cut by 6 bases and J by 9 bases, with 18 bases left in between. This CDR3 comprises 14 residues. The germline CDR1 and CDR2 sequences are DFQATT and SNEGSKA (reference sequence). The CDR3 here is CSAIRASRPSPLHF. Written as DNA, the CDR3 is TGCAGTGCGATACGGGCCTCCAGGCCTTCACCCCTCCACTTT.

This clonotype was counted many times. This rearrangement joins TRBV10-1 to TRBJ2-2; D is unresolved. The V and J ends lost 6 bases and 4 bases respectively, with 9 bases between them. The CDR3 is made up of 13 amino acids. CDR1 is WNHNN, CDR2 SYGVQD, per germline (reference sequence). The CDR3 sequence: CASSQTVTGELFF. CDR3 DNA: TGCGCCAGCAGCCAGACGGTCACCGGGGAGCTGTTTTTT.

The gene calls are TRBV29-1 and TRBJ2-7; 8 bases are shared with TRBD2. CDR1 is SQVTM, CDR2 ANQGSEA, per germline. Unmatched junction bases numbered 6, after V lost 4 bases and J lost 4 bases. This CDR3 has 13 amino acids. CDR3 in amino acids: CSVVLRGVYEQYF. The CDR3 nucleotides are TGCAGCGTTGTATTGCGGGGGGTGTACGAGCAGTACTTC.

This clonotype was recorded at least ten times. The chain couples TRBV20-1 to TRBJ2-7, with a weak D call TRBD1 (6 bases). The CDR3 is made up of 15 amino acids. The V end was cut by 3 bases, the J end by 6 bases, with 21 bases between. Germline CDR1 is DFQATT and CDR2 is SNEGSKA (reference sequence). For the CDR3, the DNA is TGCAGTGCTAGGGATCCGGGACATGAAACTCCCGAGCAGTACTTC. This gives the protein CSARDPGHETPEQYF.

CDR3 region: CATSDFSGGGYTF. Written as DNA, the CDR3 is TGTGCCACCAGTGATTTTAGCGGTGGAGGCTACACCTTC. The J gene is TRBJ1-2, the V gene TRBV24-1, with D unclear. Germline CDR1 and CDR2: KGHDR and SFDVKD. Trimming removed 1 base at V and 8 bases at J, with 10 bases between. This CDR3 has 13 amino acids.

In this sample, this clonotype turned up many times. The chain has TRBV7-8 and TRBJ2-7; D might be TRBD2 (6 bases). The CDR3 spans 15 residues. CDR1 is SGHVS and CDR2 is FQNEAQ in the germline V gene. Trimming removed 2 bases at V and 5 bases at J, with 16 bases between. CDR3 in amino acids: CASSLPDPGEDEQYF. CDR3 sequence (DNA): TGTGCCAGCAGCTTACCCGACCCGGGAGAGGACGAGCAGTACTTC. The full variable domain, in which reference TRBV7-8 and TRBJ2-7 provide the parts outside the CDR3, is GAGVSQSPRYKVAKRGQDVALRCDPISGHVSLFWYQQALGQGPEFLTYFQNEAQLDKSGLPSDRFFAERPEGSVSTLKIQRTQQEDSAVYLCASSLPDPGEDEQYFGPGTRLTVT.

This clonotype was detected only a few times. Possible read error: a much larger clone is one base away. The CDR3 reads CASSNRDSPYEQYF. CDR3 in DNA: TGTGCCAGCAGCAACAGGGACAGCCCCTACGAGCAGTACTTC. The chain carries TRBV7-8 and TRBJ2-7, with TRBD1 matching over 7 bases. The germline CDR1 and CDR2 sequences are SGHVS and FQNEAQ. V gave up 5 bases and J gave up 2 bases; unmatched junction bases: 6. This CDR3 is built from 14 residues.

This clonotype was seen a few times. The chain is built from TRBV6-1 and TRBJ1-6, with unresolved D. The CDR3 contains 14 residues. Deletions cut 10 bases from V and 1 base from J, with 11 bases between. CDR1 MNHNS and CDR2 SASEGT come from the germline V gene. The CDR3 loop is CATPGGSYNSPLHF. In nucleotides, the CDR3 is TGTGCCACCCCGGGAGGTTCCTATAATTCACCCCTCCACTTT.

Of note for this clonotype: Relative to the germline gene, one junction end is altered; a read error may explain this. This chain uses TRBV29-1 with TRBJ1-2; 7 bases align to TRBD1. Germline V gene sequence: CDR1 SQVTM, CDR2 ANQGSEA. The CDR3 contains 12 residues. Written as DNA, the CDR3 is TGCAGCGCAGGACAGGTTAACTATGGCCACACCTTC. Translated, it gives CSAGQVNYGHTF.

This rearrangement joins TRBV24-1 to TRBJ2-5, with D possibly TRBD1 on 6 matching bases. Germline assignment: CDR1 KGHDR and CDR2 SFDVKD. V lost 1 base to trimming and J lost 0 bases, with 11 bases between them. The CDR3 runs 16 residues. The CDR3 nucleotides read TGTGCCACCAGTGATTTTACCGGGACACACCAAGAGACCCAGTACTTC. Its protein product is CATSDFTGTHQETQYF.

The genes are TRBV19 and TRBJ2-7, with 8 bases matching TRBD1. The J segment lost 3 bases and the V segment lost 0 bases, leaving 1 base of the junction unmatched. This CDR3 is 14 amino acids long. Germline-derived CDR1 and CDR2 are LNHDA and SQIVND (reference sequence). CDR3 sequence (DNA): TGTGCCAGTAGTATAGAGGGACAGGTCTACGAGCAGTACTTC. Its protein product is CASSIEGQVYEQYF.

This clonotype was counted many times. The chain carries TRBV29-1 and TRBJ2-1; D is ambiguous. V was shortened by 3 bases and J by 0 bases, with 9 bases between the two germline ends. The CDR3 contains 14 residues. Germline-derived CDR1 and CDR2 are SQVTM and ANQGSEA. Here the CDR3 reads CSVDPGTSYNEQFF. As DNA, the CDR3 is TGCAGCGTTGATCCCGGAACCTCCTACAATGAGCAGTTCTTC.

This clonotype was seen repeatedly, ten times or more. This chain connects TRBV24-1 to TRBJ1-5, with D possibly being TRBD1 (5 bases). Germline lookup yields CDR1 KGHDR and CDR2 SFDVKD. Trimming shortened V by 8 bases and J by 0 bases, and 13 bases separated the two germline ends. The CDR3 covers 15 residues. The DNA of the CDR3 is TGTGCCACCAAGGAATGGGGGGATAGCAATCAGCCCCAGCATTTT. The encoded protein is CATKEWGDSNQPQHF.

The chain has TRBV5-1 and TRBJ2-5, with D unclear. The CDR3 length is 12 residues. V shed 2 bases and J shed 1 base, with 3 bases lying between them. Germline values: CDR1 SGHRS, CDR2 YFSETQ. The CDR3 reads CASSFPQETQYF. DNA of the CDR3: TGCGCCAGCAGCTTCCCCCAAGAGACCCAGTACTTC.

This clonotype was counted a few times. V gene TRBV20-1 combines with J gene TRBJ2-1, with 10 bases identical to TRBD2. This CDR3 has 13 amino acids. Germline assignment: CDR1 DFQATT and CDR2 SNEGSKA (reference sequence). After removal of 5 bases from V and 10 bases from J, the junction contained 8 bases not matched to a gene. CDR3 amino acids: CSAPKLAGVEQFF. The CDR3 nucleotides are TGCAGTGCTCCAAAGCTAGCGGGGGTCGAGCAGTTCTTC.